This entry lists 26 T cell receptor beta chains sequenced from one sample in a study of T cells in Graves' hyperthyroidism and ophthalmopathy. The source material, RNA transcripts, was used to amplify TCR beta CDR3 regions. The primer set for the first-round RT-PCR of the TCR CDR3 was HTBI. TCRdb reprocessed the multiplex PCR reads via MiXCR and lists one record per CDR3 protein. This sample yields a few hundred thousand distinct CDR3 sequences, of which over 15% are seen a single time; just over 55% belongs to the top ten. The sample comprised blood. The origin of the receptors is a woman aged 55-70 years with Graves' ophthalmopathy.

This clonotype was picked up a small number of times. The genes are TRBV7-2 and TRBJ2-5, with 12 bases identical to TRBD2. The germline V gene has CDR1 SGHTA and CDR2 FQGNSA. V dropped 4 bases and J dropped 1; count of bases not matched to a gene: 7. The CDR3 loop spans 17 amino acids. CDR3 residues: CASSSSSGGAGQETQYF. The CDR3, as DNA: TGTGCCAGCAGCTCCTCTAGCGGGGGGGCCGGCCAAGAGACCCAGTACTTC.

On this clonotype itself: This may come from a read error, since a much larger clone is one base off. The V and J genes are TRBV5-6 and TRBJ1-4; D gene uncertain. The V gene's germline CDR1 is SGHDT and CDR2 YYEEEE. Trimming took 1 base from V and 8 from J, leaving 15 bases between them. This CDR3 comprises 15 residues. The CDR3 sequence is CASSLSGGVDEKLFF. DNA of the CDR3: TGTGCCAGCAGCTTGAGTGGTGGGGTAGACGAAAAACTGTTTTTT.

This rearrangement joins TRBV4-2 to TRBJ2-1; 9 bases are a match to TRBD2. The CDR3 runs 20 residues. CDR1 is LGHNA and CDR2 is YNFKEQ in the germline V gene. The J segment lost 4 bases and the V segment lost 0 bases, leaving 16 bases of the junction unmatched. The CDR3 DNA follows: TGTGCCAGCAGCCAAGATGCAGCGGGGGGCCCTCTGAGGGGGTACAATGAGCAGTTCTTC. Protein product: CASSQDAAGGPLRGYNEQFF.

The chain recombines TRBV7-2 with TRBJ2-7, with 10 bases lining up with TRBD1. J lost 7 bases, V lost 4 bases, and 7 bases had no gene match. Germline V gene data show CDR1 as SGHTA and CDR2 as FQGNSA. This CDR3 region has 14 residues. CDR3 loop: CASSSGTGAREQYF. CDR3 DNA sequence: TGTGCCAGCAGCTCCGGGACAGGGGCGCGGGAGCAGTACTTC.

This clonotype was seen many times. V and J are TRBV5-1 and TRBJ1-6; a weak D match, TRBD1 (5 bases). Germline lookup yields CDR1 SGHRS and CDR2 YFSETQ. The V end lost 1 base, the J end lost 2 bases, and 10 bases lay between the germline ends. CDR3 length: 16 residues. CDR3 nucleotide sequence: TGCGCCAGCAGCTTGAGGGGCTCAGCCTATAATTCACCCCTCCACTTT. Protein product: CASSLRGSAYNSPLHF.

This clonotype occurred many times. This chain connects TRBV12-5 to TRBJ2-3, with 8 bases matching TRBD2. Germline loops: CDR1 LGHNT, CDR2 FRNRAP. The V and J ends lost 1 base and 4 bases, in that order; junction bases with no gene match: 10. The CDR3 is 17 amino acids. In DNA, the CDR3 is TGTGCTAGTGGTTTGGGACTAGCGAGAGATTTTCCAGATACGCAGTATTTT. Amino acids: CASGLGLARDFPDTQYF.

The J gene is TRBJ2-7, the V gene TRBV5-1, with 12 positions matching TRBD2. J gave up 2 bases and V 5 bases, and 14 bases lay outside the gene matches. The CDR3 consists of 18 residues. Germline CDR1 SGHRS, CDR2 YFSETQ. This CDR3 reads CASRRASGGDLVAYEQYF. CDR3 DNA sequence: TGCGCCAGCAGGAGGGCTAGCGGGGGGGACCTAGTGGCCTACGAGCAGTACTTC. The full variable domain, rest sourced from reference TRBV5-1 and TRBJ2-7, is KAGVTQTPRYLIKTRGQQVTLSCSPISGHRSVSWYQQTPGQGLQFLFEYFSETQRNKGNFPGRFSGRQFSNSRSEMNVSTLELGDSALYLCASRRASGGDLVAYEQYFGPGTRLTVT.

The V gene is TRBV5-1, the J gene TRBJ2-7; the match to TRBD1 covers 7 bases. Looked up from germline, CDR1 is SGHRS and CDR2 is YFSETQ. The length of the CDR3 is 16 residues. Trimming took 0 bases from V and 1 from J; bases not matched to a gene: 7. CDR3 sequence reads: CASSLERTGISYEQYF. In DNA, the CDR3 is TGCGCCAGCAGCTTGGAGCGGACAGGAATTTCCTACGAGCAGTACTTC. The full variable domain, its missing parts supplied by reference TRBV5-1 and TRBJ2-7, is KAGVTQTPRYLIKTRGQQVTLSCSPISGHRSVSWYQQTPGQGLQFLFEYFSETQRNKGNFPGRFSGRQFSNSRSEMNVSTLELGDSALYLCASSLERTGISYEQYFGPGTRLTVT.

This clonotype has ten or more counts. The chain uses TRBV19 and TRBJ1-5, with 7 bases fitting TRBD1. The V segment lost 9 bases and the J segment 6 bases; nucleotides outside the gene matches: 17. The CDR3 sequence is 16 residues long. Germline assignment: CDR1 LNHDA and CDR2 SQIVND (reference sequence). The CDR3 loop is CASDSPRDSAAQPQHF. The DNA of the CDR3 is TGTGCCAGCGACTCTCCCCGGGACAGCGCCGCTCAGCCCCAGCATTTT.

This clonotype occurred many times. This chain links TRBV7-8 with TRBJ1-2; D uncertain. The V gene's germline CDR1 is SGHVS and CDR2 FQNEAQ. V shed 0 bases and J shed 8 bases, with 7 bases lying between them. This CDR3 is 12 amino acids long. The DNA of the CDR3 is TGTGCCAGCAGCTTAGCGCGGAGAGGCTACACCTTC. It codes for CASSLARRGYTF.

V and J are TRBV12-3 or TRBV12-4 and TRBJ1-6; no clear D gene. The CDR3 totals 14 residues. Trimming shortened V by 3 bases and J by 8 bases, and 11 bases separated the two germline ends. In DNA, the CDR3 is TGTGCCAGCAGTTTTAGGCAGGCCTATTCACCCCTCCACTTT. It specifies CASSFRQAYSPLHF.

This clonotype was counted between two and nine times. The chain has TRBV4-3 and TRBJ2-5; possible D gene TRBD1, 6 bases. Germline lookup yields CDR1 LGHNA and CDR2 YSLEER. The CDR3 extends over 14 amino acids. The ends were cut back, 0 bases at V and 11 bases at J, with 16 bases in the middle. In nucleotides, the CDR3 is TGCGCCAGCAGCCAAGAGGCAGGGGAGAGGACACAGTACTTC. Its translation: CASSQEAGERTQYF.

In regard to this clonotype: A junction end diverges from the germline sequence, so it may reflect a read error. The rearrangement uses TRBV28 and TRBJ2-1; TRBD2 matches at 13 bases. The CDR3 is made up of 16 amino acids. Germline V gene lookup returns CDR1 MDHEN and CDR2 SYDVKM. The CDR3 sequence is CASSSYPGTSGKKGLF. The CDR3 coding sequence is TGTGCCAGCAGTTCTTACCCCGGGACTAGCGGGAAAAAAGGCCTCTTC.

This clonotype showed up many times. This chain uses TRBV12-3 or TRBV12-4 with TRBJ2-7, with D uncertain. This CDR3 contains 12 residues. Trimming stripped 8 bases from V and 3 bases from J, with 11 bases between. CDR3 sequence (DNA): TGTGCCAGCTCGCAGTCCGTCTACGAGCAGTACTTC. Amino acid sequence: CASSQSVYEQYF.

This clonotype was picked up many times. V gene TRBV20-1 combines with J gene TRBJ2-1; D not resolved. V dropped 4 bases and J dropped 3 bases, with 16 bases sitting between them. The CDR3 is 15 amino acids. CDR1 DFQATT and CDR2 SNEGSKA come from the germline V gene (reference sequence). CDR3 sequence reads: CSATNSPPHYNEQFF. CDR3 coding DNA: TGCAGTGCTACTAATTCACCTCCTCACTACAATGAGCAGTTCTTC.

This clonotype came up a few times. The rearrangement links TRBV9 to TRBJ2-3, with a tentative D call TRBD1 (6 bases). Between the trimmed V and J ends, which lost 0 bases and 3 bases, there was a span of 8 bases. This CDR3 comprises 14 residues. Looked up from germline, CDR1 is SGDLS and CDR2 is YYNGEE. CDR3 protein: CASSVGQGTDTQYF. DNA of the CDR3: TGTGCCAGCAGCGTAGGGCAGGGGACAGATACGCAGTATTTT. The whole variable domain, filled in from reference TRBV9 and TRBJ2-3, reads DSGVTQTPKHLITATGQRVTLRCSPRSGDLSVYWYQQSLDQGLQFLIQYYNGEERAKGNILERFSAQQFPDLHSELNLSSLELGDSALYFCASSVGQGTDTQYFGPGTRLTVL.

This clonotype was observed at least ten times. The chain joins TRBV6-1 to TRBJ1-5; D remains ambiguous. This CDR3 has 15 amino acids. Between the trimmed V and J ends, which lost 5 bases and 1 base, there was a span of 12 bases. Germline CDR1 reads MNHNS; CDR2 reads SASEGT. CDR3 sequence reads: CASSRRRNSNQPQHF. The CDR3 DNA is TGTGCCAGCAGTCGAAGGAGGAACAGCAATCAGCCCCAGCATTTT.

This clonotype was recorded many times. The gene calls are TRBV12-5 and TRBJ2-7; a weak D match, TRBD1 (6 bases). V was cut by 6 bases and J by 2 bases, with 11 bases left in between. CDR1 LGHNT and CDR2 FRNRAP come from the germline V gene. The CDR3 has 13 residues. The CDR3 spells CASGPYRAYEQYF. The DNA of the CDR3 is TGTGCTAGTGGCCCGTACAGGGCCTACGAGCAGTACTTC.

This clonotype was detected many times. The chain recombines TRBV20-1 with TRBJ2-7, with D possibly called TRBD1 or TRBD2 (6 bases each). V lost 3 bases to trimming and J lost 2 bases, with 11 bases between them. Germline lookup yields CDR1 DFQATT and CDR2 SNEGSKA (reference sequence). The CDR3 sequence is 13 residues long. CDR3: CSASRGEPYEQYF. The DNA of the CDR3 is TGCAGTGCTAGTAGGGGGGAACCCTACGAGCAGTACTTC.

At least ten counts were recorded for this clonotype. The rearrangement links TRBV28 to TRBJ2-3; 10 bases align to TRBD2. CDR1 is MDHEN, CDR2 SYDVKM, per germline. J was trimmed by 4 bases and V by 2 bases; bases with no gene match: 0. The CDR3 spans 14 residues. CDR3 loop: CASSLLAGADTQYF. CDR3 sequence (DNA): TGTGCCAGCAGTTTACTAGCGGGAGCAGATACGCAGTATTTT.

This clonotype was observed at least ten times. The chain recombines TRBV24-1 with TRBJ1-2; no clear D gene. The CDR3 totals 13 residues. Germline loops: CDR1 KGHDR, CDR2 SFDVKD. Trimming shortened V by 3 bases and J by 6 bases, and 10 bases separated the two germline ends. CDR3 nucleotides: TGTGCCACCAGTGATAACCTCTCCCATGGCTACACCTTC. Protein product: CATSDNLSHGYTF.

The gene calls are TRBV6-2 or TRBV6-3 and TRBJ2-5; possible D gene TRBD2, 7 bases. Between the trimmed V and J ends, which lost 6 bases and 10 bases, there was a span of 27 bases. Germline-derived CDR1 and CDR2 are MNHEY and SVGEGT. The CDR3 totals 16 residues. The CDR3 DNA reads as TGTGCCAGCAGGGGGGTAAGGGGGGGGCCTCAATTCGTCCAGTACTTC. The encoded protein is CASRGVRGGPQFVQYF.

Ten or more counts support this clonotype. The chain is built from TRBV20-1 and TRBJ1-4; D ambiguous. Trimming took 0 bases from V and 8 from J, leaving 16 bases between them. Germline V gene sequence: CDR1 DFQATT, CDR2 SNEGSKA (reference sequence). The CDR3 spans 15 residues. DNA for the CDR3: TGCAGTGCTAGAGATCAAGGTCGTTGGGCGGAAAAACTGTTTTTT. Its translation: CSARDQGRWAEKLFF.

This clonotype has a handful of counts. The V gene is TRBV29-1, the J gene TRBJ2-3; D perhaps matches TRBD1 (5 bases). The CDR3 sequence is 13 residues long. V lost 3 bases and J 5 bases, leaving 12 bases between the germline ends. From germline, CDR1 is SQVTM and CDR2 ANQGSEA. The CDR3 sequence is CSVDNKGIDTQYF. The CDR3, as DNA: TGCAGCGTTGATAATAAGGGGATAGATACGCAGTATTTT.

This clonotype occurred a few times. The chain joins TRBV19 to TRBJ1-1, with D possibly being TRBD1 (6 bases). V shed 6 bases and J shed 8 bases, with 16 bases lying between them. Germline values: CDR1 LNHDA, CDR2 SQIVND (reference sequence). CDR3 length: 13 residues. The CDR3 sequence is CASSLGWGAEAFF. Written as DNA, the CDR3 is TGTGCCAGTAGCCTAGGGTGGGGGGCCGAAGCTTTCTTT.

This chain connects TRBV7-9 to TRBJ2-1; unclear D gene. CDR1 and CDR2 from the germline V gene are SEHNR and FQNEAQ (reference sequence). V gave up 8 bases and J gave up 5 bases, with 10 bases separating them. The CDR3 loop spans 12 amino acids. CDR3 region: CASGLDHNEQFF. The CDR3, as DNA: TGTGCCAGCGGTCTGGACCACAATGAGCAGTTCTTC.